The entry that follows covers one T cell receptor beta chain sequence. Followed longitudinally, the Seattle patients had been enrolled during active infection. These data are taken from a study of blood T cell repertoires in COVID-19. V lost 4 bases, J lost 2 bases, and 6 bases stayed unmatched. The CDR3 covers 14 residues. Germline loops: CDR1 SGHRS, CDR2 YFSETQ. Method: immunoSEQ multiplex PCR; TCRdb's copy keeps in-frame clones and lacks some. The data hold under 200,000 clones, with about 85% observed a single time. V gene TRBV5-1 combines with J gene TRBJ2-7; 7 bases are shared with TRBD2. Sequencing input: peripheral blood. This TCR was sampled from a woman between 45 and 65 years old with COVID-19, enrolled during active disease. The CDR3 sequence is CASSEGGLAYEQYF. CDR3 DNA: TGCGCCAGCAGCGAGGGAGGGTTAGCCTACGAGCAGTACTTC. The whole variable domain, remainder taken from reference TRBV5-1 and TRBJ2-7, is KAGVTQTPRYLIKTRGQQVTLSCSPISGHRSVSWYQQTPGQGLQFLFEYFSETQRNKGNFPGRFSGRQFSNSRSEMNVSTLELGDSALYLCASSEGGLAYEQYFGPGTRLTVT.